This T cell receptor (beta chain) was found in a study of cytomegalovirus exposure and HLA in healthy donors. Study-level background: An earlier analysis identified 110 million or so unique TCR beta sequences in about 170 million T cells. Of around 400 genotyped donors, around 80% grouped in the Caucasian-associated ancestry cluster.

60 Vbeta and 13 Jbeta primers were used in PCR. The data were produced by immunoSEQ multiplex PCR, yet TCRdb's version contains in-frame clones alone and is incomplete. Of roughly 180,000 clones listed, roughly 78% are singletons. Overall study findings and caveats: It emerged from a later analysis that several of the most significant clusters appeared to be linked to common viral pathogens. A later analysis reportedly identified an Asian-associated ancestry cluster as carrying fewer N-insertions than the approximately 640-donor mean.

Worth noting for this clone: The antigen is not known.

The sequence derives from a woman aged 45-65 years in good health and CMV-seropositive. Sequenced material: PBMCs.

The CDR3 here is CASSIRDRGRTYEQYF. The CDR3, as DNA: TGTGCCAGTAGTATACGAGACAGGGGGCGCACCTACGAGCAGTACTTC. This sequence joins TRBV19 and TRBJ2-7; the match to TRBD1 covers 10 bases. There are 16 residues in the CDR3. CDR1 and CDR2 from the germline V gene are LNHDA and SQIVND (reference sequence). Unmatched junction bases numbered 6, after V lost 2 bases and J lost 2 bases.